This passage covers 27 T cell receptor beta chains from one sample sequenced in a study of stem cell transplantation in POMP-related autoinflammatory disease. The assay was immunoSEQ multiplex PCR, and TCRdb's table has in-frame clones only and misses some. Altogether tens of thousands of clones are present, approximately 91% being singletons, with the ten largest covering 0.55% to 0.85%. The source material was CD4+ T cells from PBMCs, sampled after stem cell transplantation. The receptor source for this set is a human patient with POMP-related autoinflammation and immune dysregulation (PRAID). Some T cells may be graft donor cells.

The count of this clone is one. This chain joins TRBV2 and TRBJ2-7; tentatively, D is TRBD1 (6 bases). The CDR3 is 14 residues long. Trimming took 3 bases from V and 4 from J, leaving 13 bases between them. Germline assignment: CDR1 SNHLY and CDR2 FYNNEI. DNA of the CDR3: TGTGCCAGCAGTGATTTTACAGGGCAGTACGAGCAGTACGTC. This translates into CASSDFTGQYEQYV.

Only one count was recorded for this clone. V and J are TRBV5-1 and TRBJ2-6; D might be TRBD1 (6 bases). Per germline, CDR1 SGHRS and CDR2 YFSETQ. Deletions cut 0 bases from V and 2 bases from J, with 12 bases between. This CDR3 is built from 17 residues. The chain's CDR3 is CASSLAITGPGANVLTF. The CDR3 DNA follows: TGCGCCAGCAGCTTGGCTATTACAGGGCCTGGGGCCAACGTCCTGACTTTC.

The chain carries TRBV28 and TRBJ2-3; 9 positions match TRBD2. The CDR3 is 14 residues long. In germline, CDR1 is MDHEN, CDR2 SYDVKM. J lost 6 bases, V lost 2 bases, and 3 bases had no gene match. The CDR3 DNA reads TGTGCCAGCAGTTTAGGGACTAGCCTCGATACGCAGTATTTT. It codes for CASSLGTSLDTQYF.

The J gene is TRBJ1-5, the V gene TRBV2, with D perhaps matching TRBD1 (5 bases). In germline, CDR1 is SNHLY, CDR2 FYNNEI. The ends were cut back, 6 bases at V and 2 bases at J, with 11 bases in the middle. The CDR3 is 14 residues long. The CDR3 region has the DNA TGTGCCAGCAGACGGGGGGGAGGCAATCAGCCCCAGCATTTT. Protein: CASRRGGGNQPQHF.

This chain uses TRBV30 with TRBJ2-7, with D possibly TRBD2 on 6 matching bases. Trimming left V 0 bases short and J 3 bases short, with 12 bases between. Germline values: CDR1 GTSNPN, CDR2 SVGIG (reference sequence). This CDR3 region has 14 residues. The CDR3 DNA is TGTGCCTGGAGTGTTGGAGGGTCGCTCTACGAGCAGTACTTC. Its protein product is CAWSVGGSLYEQYF.

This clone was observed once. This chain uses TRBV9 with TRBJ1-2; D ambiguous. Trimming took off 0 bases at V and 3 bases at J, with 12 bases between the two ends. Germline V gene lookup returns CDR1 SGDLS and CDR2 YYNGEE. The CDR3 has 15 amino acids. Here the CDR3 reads CASSVGEGTYYGYTF. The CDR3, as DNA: TGTGCCAGCAGCGTAGGGGAGGGTACTTACTATGGCTACACCTTC.

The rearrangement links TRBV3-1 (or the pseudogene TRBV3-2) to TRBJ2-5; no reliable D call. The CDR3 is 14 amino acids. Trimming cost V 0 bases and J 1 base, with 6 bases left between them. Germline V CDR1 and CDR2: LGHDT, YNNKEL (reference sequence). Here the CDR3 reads CASSQDTAQETQYF. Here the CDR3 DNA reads TGTGCCAGCAGCCAAGATACAGCCCAAGAGACCCAGTACTTC.

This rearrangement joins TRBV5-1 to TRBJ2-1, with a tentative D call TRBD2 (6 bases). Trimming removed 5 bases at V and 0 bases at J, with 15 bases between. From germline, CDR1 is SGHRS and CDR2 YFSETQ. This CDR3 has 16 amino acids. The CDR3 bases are TGCGCCAGCAGAAAACTAGCCGGAGGCTCCTACAATGAGCAGTTCTTC. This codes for CASRKLAGGSYNEQFF.

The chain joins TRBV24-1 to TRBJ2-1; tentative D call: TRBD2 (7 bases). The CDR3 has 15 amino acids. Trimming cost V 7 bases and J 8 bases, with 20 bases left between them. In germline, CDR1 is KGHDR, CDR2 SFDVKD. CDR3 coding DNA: TGTGCCACCAGAGGACGGGGGGCGGTCAGAGATGAGCAGTTCTTC. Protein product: CATRGRGAVRDEQFF.

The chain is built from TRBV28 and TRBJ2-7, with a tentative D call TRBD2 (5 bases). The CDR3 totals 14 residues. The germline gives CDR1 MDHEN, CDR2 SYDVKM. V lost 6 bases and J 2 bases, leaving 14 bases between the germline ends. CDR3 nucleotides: TGTGCCAGCAGGTCCAAATTTAGCGCCTACGAGCAGTACTTC. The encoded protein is CASRSKFSAYEQYF.

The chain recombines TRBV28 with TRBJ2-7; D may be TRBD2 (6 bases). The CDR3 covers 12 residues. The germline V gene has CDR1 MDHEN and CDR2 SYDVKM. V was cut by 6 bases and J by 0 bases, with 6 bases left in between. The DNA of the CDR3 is TGTGCCAGCAGGGGGGGCTCCTACGAGCAGTACGTC. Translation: CASRGGSYEQYV.

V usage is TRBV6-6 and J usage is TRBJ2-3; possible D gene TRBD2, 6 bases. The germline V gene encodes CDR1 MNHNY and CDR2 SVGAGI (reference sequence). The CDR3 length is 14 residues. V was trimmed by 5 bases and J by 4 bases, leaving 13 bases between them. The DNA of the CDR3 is TGTGCCAGCAGTACCGTTGGGGGGTCAGATACGCAGTATTTT. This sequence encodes CASSTVGGSDTQYF.

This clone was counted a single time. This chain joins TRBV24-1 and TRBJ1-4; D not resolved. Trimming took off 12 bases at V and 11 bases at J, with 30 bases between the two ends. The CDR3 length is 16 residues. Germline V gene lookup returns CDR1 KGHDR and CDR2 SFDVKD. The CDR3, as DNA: TGTGCCTCCACATATATAAGGGCCTATCATCTCAGTAAACTGTTTTTT. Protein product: CASTYIRAYHLSKLFF.

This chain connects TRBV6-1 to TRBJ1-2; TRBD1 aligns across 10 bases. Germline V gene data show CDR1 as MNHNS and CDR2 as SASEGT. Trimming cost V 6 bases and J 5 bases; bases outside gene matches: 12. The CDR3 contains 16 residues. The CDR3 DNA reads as TGTGCCAGCAGAGAAACCGGGACAGGGGCCCCTTATGGCTACACCTTC. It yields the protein CASRETGTGAPYGYTF.

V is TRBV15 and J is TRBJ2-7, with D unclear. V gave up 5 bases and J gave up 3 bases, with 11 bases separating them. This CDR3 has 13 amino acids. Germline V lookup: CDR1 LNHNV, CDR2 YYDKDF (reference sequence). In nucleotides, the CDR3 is TGTGCCACCAGCTCTCTCGCAAGCTACGAGCAGTACTTC. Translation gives CATSSLASYEQYF.

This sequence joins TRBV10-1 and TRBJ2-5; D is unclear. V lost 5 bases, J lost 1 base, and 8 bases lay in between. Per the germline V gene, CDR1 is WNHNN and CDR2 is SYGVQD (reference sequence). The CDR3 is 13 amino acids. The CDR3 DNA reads TGCGCCAGCAGTAAAACTCCCCAAGAGACCCAGTACTTC. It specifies CASSKTPQETQYF.

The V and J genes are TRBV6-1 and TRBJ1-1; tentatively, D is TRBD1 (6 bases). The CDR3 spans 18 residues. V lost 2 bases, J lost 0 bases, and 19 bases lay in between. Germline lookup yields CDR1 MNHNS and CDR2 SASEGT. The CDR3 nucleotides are TGTGCCAGCAGTGAACCCACCGGGACAATCTTTATGAACACTGAAGCTTTCTTT. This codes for CASSEPTGTIFMNTEAFF.

The CDR3 sequence: CASSLGLAERTTYEQYF. CDR3 DNA: TGCGCCAGCTCCTTAGGGCTAGCGGAAAGGACCACCTACGAGCAGTACTTC. The chain joins TRBV4-1 to TRBJ2-7; 7 bases fit TRBD2. The germline CDR1 and CDR2 sequences are MGHRA and YSYEKL. The CDR3 runs 17 residues. V was clipped by 8 bases and J by 2 bases; unmatched bases: 18.

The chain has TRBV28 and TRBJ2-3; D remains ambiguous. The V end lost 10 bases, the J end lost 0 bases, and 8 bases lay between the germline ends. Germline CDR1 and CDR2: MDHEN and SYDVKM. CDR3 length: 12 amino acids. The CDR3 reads CATLQSTDTQYF. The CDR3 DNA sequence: TGTGCCACGCTCCAGAGCACAGATACGCAGTATTTT. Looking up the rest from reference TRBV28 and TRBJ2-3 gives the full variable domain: DVKVTQSSRYLVKRTGEKVFLECVQDMDHENMFWYRQDPGLGLRLIYFSYDVKMKEKGDIPEGYSVSREKKERFSLILESASTNQTSMYLCATLQSTDTQYFGPGTRLTVL.

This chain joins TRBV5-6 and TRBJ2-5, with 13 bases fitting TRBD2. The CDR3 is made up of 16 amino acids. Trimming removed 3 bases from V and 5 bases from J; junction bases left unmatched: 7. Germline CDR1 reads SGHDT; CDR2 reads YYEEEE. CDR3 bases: TGTGCCAGCAGCTCGAGACTAGCGGGGGGCGTGGAGACCCAGTACTTC. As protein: CASSSRLAGGVETQYF.

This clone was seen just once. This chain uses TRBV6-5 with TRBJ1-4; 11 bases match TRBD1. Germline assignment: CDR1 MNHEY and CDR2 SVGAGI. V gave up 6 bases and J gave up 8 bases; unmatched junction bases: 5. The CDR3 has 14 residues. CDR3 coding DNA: TGTGCCAGCAGGGGACAGGGGGGATACGAAAAACTGTTTTTT. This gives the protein CASRGQGGYEKLFF.

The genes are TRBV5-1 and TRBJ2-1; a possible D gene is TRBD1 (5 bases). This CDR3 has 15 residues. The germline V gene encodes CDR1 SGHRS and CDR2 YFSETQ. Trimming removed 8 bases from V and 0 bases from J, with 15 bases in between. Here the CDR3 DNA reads TGCGCCAGTCATACAGGCAGGAGCTCCTACAATGAGCAGTTCTTC. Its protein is CASHTGRSSYNEQFF. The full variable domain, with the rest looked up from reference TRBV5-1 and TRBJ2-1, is KAGVTQTPRYLIKTRGQQVTLSCSPISGHRSVSWYQQTPGQGLQFLFEYFSETQRNKGNFPGRFSGRQFSNSRSEMNVSTLELGDSALYLCASHTGRSSYNEQFFGPGTRLTVL.

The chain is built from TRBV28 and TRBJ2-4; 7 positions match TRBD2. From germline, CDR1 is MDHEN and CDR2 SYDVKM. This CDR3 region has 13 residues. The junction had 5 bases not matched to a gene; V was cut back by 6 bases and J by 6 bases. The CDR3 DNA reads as TGTGCCAGCAGCCGGGAGGTGGGAAACATTCAGTACTTC. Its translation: CASSREVGNIQYF. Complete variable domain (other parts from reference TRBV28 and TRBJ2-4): DVKVTQSSRYLVKRTGEKVFLECVQDMDHENMFWYRQDPGLGLRLIYFSYDVKMKEKGDIPEGYSVSREKKERFSLILESASTNQTSMYLCASSREVGNIQYFGAGTRLSVL.

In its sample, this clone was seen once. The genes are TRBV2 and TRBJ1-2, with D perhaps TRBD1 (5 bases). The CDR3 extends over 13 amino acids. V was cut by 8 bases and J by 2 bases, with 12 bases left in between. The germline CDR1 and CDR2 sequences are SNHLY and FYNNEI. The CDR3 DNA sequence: TGTGCCAGCCTCCCGGGGCGAAACTATGGCTACACCTTC. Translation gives CASLPGRNYGYTF.

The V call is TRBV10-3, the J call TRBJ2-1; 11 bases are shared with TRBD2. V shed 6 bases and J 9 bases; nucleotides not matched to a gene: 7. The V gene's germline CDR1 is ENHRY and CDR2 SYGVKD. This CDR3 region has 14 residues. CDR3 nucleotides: TGTGCCATCAGAGCGGTTAGCGGGGGGGGTGAGCAGTTCTTC. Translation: CAIRAVSGGGEQFF.

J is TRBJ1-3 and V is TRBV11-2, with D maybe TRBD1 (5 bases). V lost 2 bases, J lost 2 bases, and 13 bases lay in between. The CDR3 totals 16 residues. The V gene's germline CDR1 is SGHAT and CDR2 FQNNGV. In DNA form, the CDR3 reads TGTGCCAGCAGCTTAAAGAGGGGTTTCACTGGAAACACCATATATTTT. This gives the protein CASSLKRGFTGNTIYF.

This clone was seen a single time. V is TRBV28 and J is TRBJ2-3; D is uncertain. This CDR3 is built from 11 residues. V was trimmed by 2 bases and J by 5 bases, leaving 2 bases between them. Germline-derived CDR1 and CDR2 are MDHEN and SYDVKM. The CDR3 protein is CASSLIDTQYF. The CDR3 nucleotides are TGTGCCAGCAGTTTAATAGATACGCAGTATTTT.